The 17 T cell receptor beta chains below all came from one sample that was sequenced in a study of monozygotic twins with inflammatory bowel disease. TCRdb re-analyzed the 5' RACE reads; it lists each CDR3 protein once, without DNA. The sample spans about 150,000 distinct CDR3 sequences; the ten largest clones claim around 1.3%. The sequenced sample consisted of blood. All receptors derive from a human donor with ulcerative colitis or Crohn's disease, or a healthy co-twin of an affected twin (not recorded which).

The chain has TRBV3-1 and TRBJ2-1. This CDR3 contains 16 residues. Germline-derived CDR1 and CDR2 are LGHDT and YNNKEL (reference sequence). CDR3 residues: CASSQEHRGSYNEQFF.

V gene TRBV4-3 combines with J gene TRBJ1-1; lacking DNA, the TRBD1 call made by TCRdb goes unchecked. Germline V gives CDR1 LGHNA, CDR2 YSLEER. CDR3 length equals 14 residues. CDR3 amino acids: CASSQEDRGREAFF.

The CDR3 sequence: CASSPKTGTGNEQFF. J is TRBJ2-1 and V is TRBV11-1; TCRdb indicates TRBD1, and absent DNA this call remains unverified. The CDR3 runs to 15 residues. CDR1 is SGHAT, CDR2 FQDESV, per germline (reference sequence).

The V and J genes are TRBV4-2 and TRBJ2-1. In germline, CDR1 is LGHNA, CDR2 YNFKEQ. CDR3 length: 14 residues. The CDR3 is CASSQATDNNEQFF.

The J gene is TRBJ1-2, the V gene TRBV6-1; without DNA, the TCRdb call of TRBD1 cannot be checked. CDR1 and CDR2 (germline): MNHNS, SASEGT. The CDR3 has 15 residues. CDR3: CASKTGQGLIYGYTF.

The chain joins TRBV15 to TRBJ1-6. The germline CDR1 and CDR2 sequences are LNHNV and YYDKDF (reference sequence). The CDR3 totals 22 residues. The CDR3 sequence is CATSRVRKGGTEDPRYNSPLHF. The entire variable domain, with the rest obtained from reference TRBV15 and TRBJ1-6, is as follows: DAMVIQNPRYQVTQFGKPVTLSCSQTLNHNVMYWYQQKSSQAPKLLFHYYDKDFNNEADTPDNFQSRRPNTSFCFLDIRSPGLGDTAMYLCATSRVRKGGTEDPRYNSPLHFGNGTRLTVT.

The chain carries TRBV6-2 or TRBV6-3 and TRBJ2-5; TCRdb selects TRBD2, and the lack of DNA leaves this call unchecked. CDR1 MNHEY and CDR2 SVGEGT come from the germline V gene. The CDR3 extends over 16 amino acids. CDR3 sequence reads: CASSYGLAAHQETQYF.

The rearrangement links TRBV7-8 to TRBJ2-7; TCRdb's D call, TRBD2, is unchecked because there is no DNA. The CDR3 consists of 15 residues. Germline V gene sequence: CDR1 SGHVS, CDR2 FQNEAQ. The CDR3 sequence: CASSLALAGTYEQYF.

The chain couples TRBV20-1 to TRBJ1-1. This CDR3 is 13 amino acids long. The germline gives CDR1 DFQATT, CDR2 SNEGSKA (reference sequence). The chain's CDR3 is CSARDAGNTEAFF.

The CDR3 spells CASSLRDRGWNGELFF. The rearrangement joins TRBV28 to TRBJ2-2; the TRBD1 assignment by TCRdb is unverifiable without DNA. The CDR3 has 16 residues. The germline CDR1 and CDR2 sequences are MDHEN and SYDVKM. Full variable domain (outside the CDR3, taken from reference TRBV28 and TRBJ2-2): DVKVTQSSRYLVKRTGEKVFLECVQDMDHENMFWYRQDPGLGLRLIYFSYDVKMKEKGDIPEGYSVSREKKERFSLILESASTNQTSMYLCASSLRDRGWNGELFFGEGSRLTVL.

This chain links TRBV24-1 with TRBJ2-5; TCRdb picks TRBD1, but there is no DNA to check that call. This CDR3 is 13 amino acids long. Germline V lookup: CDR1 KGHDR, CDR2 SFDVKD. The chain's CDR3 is CATSGQGQETQYF.

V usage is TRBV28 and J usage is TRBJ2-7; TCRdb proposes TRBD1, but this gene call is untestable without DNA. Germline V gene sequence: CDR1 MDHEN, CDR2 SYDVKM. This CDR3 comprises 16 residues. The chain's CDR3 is CASIPTTRTGNYEQYF. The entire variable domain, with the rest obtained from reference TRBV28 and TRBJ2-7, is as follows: DVKVTQSSRYLVKRTGEKVFLECVQDMDHENMFWYRQDPGLGLRLIYFSYDVKMKEKGDIPEGYSVSREKKERFSLILESASTNQTSMYLCASIPTTRTGNYEQYFGPGTRLTVT.

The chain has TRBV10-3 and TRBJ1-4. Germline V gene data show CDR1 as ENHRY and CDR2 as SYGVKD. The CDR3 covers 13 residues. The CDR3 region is CAISEVGNEKLFF.

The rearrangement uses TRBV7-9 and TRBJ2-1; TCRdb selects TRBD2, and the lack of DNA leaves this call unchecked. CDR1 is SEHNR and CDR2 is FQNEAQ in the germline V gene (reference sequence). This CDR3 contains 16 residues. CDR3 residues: CASSPLERGGGNEQFF.

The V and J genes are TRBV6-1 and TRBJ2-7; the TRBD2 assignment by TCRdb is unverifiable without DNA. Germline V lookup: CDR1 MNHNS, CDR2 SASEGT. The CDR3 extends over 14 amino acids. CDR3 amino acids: CASSTSGGTYEQYF.

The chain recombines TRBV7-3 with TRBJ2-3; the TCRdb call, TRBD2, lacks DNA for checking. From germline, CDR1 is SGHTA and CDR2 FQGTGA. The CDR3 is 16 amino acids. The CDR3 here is CASSLGPSGSTDTQYF.

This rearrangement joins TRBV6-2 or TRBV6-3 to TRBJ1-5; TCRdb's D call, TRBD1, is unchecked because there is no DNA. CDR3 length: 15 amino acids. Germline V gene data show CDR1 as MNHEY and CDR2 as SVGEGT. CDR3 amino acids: CASSYLPVNNQPQHF.